This TCR beta chain is drawn from a study of OX40 agonist ivuxolimab in advanced cancers. The wider study: Ivuxolimab, which is an agonistic anti-OX40 (CD134) antibody, was administered to the patients. General observations from the study: Also showing low normalized T-cell clonal expansion were some of the nonresponders.

As for this clone: Its antigen remains unknown.

The CDR3 contains 14 residues. Deletions cut 3 bases from V and 1 base from J, with 10 bases between. Germline loops: CDR1 SEHNR, CDR2 FQNEAQ (reference sequence). The assay was immunoSEQ multiplex PCR, and TCRdb's table has in-frame clones only and misses some. This table has around 66,000 clones, around 89% appearing once. This sequence joins TRBV7-9 and TRBJ2-7, with D hard to call. The receptor was isolated from an adult with an advanced solid tumor such as melanoma, head and neck, liver or kidney cancer. This specimen consisted of CD4+ or CD8+ T cells sorted from blood, obtained in a trial of the OX40 agonist ivuxolimab. The CDR3 bases are TGTGCCAGCAGCTTGGGCGGATTGTCCTACGAGCAGTACTTC. Amino acids: CASSLGGLSYEQYF.